This passage covers 3 T cell receptor beta chains from one sample sequenced in a study of beta chain features in type 1 diabetes. Study-wide results and limits: People with Type 1 diabetes carried modestly yet significantly shorter TCRB CDR3s in all four CD4+ subsets.

Antigens for these TCRs are unknown. Isolated RNA was reverse transcribed in full, so expressed TCRB transcripts were sequenced. Profiling relied on immunoSEQ multiplex PCR, and the TCRdb table lists in-frame clones only, not all of them. The sample yields 300,000 to 350,000 clones, roughly 8.8% seen once. Sequencing used central memory CD4+ T cells from blood. The receptors stem from a man aged 25-45 years with type 1 diabetes.

V usage is TRBV28 and J usage is TRBJ2-2; 9 bases agree with TRBD1. The CDR3 covers 18 residues. The ends lost 6 bases at V and 1 base at J; junction bases unmatched: 12. CDR1 is MDHEN, CDR2 SYDVKM, per germline. The CDR3 DNA reads TGTGCCAGCAGCTCCGGACAGGGGAGGAGGGAGAACACCGGGGAGCTGTTTTTT. Amino acid sequence: CASSSGQGRRENTGELFF. The full variable domain, completed using reference TRBV28 and TRBJ2-2, is DVKVTQSSRYLVKRTGEKVFLECVQDMDHENMFWYRQDPGLGLRLIYFSYDVKMKEKGDIPEGYSVSREKKERFSLILESASTNQTSMYLCASSSGQGRRENTGELFFGEGSRLTVL.

This clone was seen only a few times. The V and J genes are TRBV6-1 and TRBJ1-5; 9 nucleotides agree with TRBD1. Unmatched junction bases numbered 6, after V lost 10 bases and J lost 2 bases. The germline V gene encodes CDR1 MNHNS and CDR2 SASEGT. CDR3 size: 14 residues. CDR3 in amino acids: CATARTGGNQPQHF. The DNA for the CDR3 is TGTGCCACCGCCCGGACAGGGGGCAATCAGCCCCAGCATTTT.

This sequence joins TRBV10-3 and TRBJ2-3, with 10 bases matching TRBD2. Germline CDR1 and CDR2: ENHRY and SYGVKD. The CDR3 covers 16 residues. The junction had 6 bases not matched to a gene; V was cut back by 2 bases and J by 4 bases. Here the CDR3 DNA reads TGTGCCATCAGTGAGCGAGCGGGGGGGCGGGCAGATACGCAGTATTTT. It is translated as CAISERAGGRADTQYF.